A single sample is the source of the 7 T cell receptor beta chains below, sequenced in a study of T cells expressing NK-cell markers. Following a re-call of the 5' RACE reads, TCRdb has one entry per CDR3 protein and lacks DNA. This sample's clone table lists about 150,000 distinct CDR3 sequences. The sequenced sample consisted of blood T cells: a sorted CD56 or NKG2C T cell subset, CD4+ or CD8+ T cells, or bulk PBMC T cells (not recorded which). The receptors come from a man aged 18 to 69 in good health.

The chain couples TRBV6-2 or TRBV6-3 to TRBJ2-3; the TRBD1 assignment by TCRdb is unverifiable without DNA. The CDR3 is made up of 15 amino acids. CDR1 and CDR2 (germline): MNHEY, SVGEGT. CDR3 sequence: CASSDDRVLMGTQYF.

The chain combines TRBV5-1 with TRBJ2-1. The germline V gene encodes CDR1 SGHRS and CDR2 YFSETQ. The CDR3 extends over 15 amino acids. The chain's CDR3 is CASSLVTYSYNEQFF.

The CDR3 region is CASSLAGPLGYTF. The rearrangement uses TRBV5-1 and TRBJ1-2. Germline assignment: CDR1 SGHRS and CDR2 YFSETQ. The length of the CDR3 is 13 residues.

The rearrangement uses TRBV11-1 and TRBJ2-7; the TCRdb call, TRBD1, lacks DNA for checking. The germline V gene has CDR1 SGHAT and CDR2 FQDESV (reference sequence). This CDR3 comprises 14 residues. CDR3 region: CASSYRGPVYEQYF.

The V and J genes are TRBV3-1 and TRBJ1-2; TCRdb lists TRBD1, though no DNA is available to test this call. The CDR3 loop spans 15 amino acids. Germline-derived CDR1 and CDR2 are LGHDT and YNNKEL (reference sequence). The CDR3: CASSQDPGGNYGYTF.

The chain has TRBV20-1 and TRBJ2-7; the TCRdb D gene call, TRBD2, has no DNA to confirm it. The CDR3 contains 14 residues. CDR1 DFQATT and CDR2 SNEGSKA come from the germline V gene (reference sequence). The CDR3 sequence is CSAWTAGSSYEQYF.

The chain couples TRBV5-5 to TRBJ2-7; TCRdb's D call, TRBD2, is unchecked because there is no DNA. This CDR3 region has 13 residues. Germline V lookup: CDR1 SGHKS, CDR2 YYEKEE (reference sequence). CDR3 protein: CASSLAAGDEQYF. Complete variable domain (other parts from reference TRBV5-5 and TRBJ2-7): DAGVTQSPTHLIKTRGQQVTLRCSPISGHKSVSWYQQVLGQGPQFIFQYYEKEERGRGNFPDRFSARQFPNYSSELNVNALLLGDSALYLCASSLAAGDEQYFGPGTRLTVT.